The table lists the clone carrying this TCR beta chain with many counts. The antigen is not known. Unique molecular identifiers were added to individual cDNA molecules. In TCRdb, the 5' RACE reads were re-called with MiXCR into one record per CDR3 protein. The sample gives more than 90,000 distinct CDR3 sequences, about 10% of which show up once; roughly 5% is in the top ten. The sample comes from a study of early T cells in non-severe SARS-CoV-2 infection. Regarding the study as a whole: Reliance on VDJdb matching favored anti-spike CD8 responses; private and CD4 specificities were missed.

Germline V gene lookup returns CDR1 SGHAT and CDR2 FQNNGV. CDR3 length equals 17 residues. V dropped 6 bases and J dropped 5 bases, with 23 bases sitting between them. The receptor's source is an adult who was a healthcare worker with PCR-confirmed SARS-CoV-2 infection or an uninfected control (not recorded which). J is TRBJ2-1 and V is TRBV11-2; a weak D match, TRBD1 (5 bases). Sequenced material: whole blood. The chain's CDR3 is CASRLLSGTRTNNEQFF. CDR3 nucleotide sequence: TGTGCCAGCAGGTTGTTGTCTGGCACTCGGACAAACAATGAGCAGTTCTTC.